This passage covers 9 T cell receptor beta chains from one sample sequenced in a study of shared clonotypes between healthy human individuals. Sequencing used immunoSEQ multiplex PCR; TCRdb keeps in-frame clones, though not all of them. Of 2 million to 2.5 million clones listed, about 90% are singletons. Sequencing used naive CD4+ T cells from PBMCs. Stated subset: CD45RA+ positively selected. These receptors were taken from a man aged 18 to 29 in good health. Some clones in this sample may be carry-over from other donors' samples.

The chain has TRBV9 and TRBJ2-7; 7 nucleotides match TRBD2. Per the germline V gene, CDR1 is SGDLS and CDR2 is YYNGEE. This CDR3 has 16 amino acids. Trimming cost V 0 bases and J 2 bases; bases outside gene matches: 8. CDR3 region: CASSVGASGTTYEQYF. DNA of the CDR3: TGTGCCAGCAGCGTAGGGGCTAGCGGAACTACCTACGAGCAGTACTTC.

The chain has TRBV4-1 and TRBJ1-1; no clear D gene. The CDR3 is 13 residues long. The ends were cut back, 2 bases at V and 0 bases at J, with 4 bases in the middle. Per germline, CDR1 MGHRA and CDR2 YSYEKL. CDR3 nucleotides: TGCGCCAGCAGCCAAATAGTGAACACTGAAGCTTTCTTT. Translating it yields CASSQIVNTEAFF.

J is TRBJ2-7 and V is TRBV28, with D perhaps matching TRBD1 (6 bases). The V end lost 4 bases, the J end lost 6 bases, and 13 bases lay between the germline ends. The CDR3 has 13 residues. CDR1 MDHEN and CDR2 SYDVKM come from the germline V gene. CDR3 nucleotide sequence: TGTGCCAGCAGTTGGGGGACATTAATCGAGCAGTACTTC. It is translated as CASSWGTLIEQYF.

V usage is TRBV5-4 and J usage is TRBJ2-3; 7 bases are shared with TRBD1. CDR3 length: 16 residues. From germline, CDR1 is SGHNT and CDR2 YYREEE (reference sequence). Trimming took 0 bases from V and 0 from J; bases not matched to a gene: 4. Written as DNA, the CDR3 is TGTGCCAGCAGCTTGGCAAAGACAGGGAGCACAGATACGCAGTATTTT. Protein: CASSLAKTGSTDTQYF.

The rearrangement uses TRBV19 and TRBJ2-2; a possible D gene is TRBD2 (6 bases). The CDR3 loop spans 15 amino acids. The V and J ends lost 6 bases and 4 bases respectively, with 15 bases between them. Germline V gene sequence: CDR1 LNHDA, CDR2 SQIVND (reference sequence). The CDR3 loop is CASRKTRDTTGELFF. DNA of the CDR3: TGTGCCAGTAGGAAGACTAGGGATACCACCGGGGAGCTGTTTTTT.

J is TRBJ2-3 and V is TRBV4-1, with 12 nucleotides matching TRBD2. This CDR3 is 17 amino acids long. V shed 0 bases, J shed 6 bases, and the junction held 7 bases outside the gene matches. Germline CDR1 is MGHRA and CDR2 is YSYEKL. The CDR3 DNA is TGCGCCAGCAGCCAAGACGTCCCTAGCGGGAGGGCGGATACGCAGTATTTT. Its translation is CASSQDVPSGRADTQYF.

Worth noting for this clone: Other DNA variants within this sample encode the same CDR3. The chain recombines TRBV5-1 with TRBJ2-7; D remains unclear. Germline loops: CDR1 SGHRS, CDR2 YFSETQ. Deletions cut 2 bases from V and 0 bases from J, with 6 bases between. The CDR3 consists of 13 residues. The CDR3, as DNA: TGCGCCAGCAGCTTCGGCGGCTCCTACGAGCAGTACTTC. It codes for CASSFGGSYEQYF.

This clone occurred once. The V and J genes are TRBV2 and TRBJ1-5, with D perhaps matching TRBD1 (5 bases). The CDR3 extends over 15 amino acids. Trimming stripped 6 bases from V and 2 bases from J, with 14 bases between. Per the germline V gene, CDR1 is SNHLY and CDR2 is FYNNEI. CDR3 nucleotide sequence: TGTGCCAGCAGCCTAGGGACGGCGGGCAATCAGCCCCAGCATTTT. Translated, it gives CASSLGTAGNQPQHF.

The V and J genes are TRBV7-2 and TRBJ2-4; 9 nucleotides match TRBD2. Per germline, CDR1 SGHTA and CDR2 FQGNSA. The length of the CDR3 is 14 residues. With 5 bases clipped from V and 5 bases from J, the junction kept 4 bases outside the gene matches. CDR3 nucleotides: TGTGCCAGCAGCCGGACTAGCGCAGAAAACATTCAGTACTTC. It codes for CASSRTSAENIQYF.